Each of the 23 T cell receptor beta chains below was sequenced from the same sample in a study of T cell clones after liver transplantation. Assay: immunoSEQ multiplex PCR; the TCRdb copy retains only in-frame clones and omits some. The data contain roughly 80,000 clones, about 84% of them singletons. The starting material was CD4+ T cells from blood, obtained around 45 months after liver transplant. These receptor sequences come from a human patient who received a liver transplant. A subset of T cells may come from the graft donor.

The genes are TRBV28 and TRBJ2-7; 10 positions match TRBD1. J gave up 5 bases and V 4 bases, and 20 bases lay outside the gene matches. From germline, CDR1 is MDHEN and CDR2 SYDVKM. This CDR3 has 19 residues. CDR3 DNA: TGTGCCAGCAGTTCATACTTCACCCAGTCCGACAGGGGGCCGGACGAGCAGTACTTC. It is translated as CASSSYFTQSDRGPDEQYF.

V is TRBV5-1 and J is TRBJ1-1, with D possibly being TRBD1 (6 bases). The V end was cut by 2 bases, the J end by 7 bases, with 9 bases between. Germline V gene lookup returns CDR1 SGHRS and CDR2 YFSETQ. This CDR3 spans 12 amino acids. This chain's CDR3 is CASSLGQREAFF. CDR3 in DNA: TGCGCCAGCAGCTTAGGACAGCGTGAAGCTTTCTTT. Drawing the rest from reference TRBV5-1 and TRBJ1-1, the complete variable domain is KAGVTQTPRYLIKTRGQQVTLSCSPISGHRSVSWYQQTPGQGLQFLFEYFSETQRNKGNFPGRFSGRQFSNSRSEMNVSTLELGDSALYLCASSLGQREAFFGQGTRLTVV.

Written as DNA, the CDR3 is TGTGCCAGCAGCTCGCGTCCCGGGACTAGCGGATACACAGATACGCAGTATTTT. Protein: CASSSRPGTSGYTDTQYF. The chain carries TRBV11-2 and TRBJ2-3; 11 bases match TRBD2. CDR3 length: 18 amino acids. From germline, CDR1 is SGHAT and CDR2 FQNNGV. The junction had 11 bases not matched to a gene; V was cut back by 4 bases and J by 2 bases.

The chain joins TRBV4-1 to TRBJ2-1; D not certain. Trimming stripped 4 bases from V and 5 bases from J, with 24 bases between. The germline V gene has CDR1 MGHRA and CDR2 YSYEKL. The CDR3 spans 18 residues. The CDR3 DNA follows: TGCGCCAGCAGCCGGAACACACTTCAGCCTCGAACCAACAATGAGCAGTTCTTC. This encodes CASSRNTLQPRTNNEQFF.

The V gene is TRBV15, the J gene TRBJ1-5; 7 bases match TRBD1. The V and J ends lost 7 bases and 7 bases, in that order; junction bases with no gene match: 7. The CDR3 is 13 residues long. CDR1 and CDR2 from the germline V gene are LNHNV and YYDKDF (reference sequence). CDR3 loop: CATTRDRGQPQHF. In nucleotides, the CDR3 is TGTGCCACCACCCGGGACAGAGGACAGCCCCAGCATTTT.

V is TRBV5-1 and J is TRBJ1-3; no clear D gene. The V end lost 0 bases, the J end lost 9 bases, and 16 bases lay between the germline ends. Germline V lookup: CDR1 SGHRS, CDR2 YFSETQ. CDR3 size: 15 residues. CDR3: CASSLGAAMRGTIYF. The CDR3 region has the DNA TGCGCCAGCAGCTTGGGGGCGGCCATGCGAGGCACCATATATTTT.

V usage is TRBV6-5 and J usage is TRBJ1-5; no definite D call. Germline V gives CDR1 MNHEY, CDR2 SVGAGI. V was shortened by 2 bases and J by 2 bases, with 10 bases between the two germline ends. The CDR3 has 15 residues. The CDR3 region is CASSYLDGGNQPQHF. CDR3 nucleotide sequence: TGTGCCAGCAGTTACCTCGACGGAGGCAATCAGCCCCAGCATTTT.

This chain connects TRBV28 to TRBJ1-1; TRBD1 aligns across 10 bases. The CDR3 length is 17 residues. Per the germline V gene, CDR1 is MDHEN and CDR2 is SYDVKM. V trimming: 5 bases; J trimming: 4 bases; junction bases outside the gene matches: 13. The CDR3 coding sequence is TGTGCCAGCAGTCCCCGACAGGGGGCGGTCGGAGGCACTGAAGCTTTCTTT. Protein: CASSPRQGAVGGTEAFF.

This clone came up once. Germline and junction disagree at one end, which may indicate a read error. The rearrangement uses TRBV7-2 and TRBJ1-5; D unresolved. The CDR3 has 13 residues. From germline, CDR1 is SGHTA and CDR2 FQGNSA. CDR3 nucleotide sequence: TGCGCCAGCAGCCAAGAAATCGGACAGCCCCAGCATTTT. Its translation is CASSQEIGQPQHF. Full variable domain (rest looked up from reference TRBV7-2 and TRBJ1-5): GAGVSQSPSNKVTEKGKDVELRCDPISGHTALYWYRQSLGQGLEFLIYFQGNSAPDKSGLPSDRFSAERTGGSVSTLTIQRTQQEDSAVYLCASSQEIGQPQHFGDGTRLSIL.

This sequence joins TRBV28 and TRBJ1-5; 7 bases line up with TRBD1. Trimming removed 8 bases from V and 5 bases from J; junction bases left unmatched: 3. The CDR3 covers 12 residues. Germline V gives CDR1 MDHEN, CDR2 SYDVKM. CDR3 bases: TGTGCCAGCTTAACAGGGGATCAGCCCCAGCATTTT. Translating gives CASLTGDQPQHF.

The CDR3, as DNA: TGTGCCAGCAGTTTATATGGGACAGGGAACACTGAAGCTTTCTTT. This encodes CASSLYGTGNTEAFF. The chain employs TRBV27 and TRBJ1-1; 8 bases are a match to TRBD1. The CDR3 is 15 residues long. J was trimmed by 1 base and V by 1 base; bases with no gene match: 2. Germline V gene sequence: CDR1 MNHEY, CDR2 SMNVEV (reference sequence).

For the CDR3, the DNA is TGTGCCAGTAGTATAGATGACCTAACCACCGGGGAGCTGTTTTTT. Translating gives CASSIDDLTTGELFF. The rearrangement uses TRBV19 and TRBJ2-2; D is undetermined. Germline V gene data show CDR1 as LNHDA and CDR2 as SQIVND (reference sequence). The V end was cut by 0 bases, the J end by 4 bases, with 9 bases between. This CDR3 comprises 15 residues.

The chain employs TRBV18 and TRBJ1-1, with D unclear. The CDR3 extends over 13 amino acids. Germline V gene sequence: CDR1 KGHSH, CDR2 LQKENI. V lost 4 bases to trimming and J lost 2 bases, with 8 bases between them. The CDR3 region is CASSQTVNTEAFF. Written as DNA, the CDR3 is TGTGCCAGCTCACAGACGGTTAACACTGAAGCTTTCTTT.

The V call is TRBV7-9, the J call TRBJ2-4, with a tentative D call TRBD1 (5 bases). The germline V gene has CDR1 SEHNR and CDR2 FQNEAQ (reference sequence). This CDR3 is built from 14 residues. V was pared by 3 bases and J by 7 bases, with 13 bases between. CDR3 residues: CASSLIGSGNIQYF. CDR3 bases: TGTGCCAGCAGCTTGATAGGATCAGGGAACATTCAGTACTTC.

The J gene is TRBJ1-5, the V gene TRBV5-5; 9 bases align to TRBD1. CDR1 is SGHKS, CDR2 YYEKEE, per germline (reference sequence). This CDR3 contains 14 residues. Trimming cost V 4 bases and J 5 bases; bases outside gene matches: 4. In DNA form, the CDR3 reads TGTGCCAGCAGCACGGACAGGGGAGATCAGCCCCAGCATTTT. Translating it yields CASSTDRGDQPQHF.

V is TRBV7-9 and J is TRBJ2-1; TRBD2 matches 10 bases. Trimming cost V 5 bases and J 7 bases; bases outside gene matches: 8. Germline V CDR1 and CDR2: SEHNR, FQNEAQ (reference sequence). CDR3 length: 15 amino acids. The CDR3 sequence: CASSLSSGSLNEQFF. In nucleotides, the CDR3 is TGTGCCAGCAGCCTGTCTAGCGGGAGCTTAAATGAGCAGTTCTTC.

The CDR3 DNA reads TGTGCCAGCAGTTTCGTCAGGACAGCACTGTTTTTT. Its protein is CASSFVRTALFF. The rearrangement links TRBV28 to TRBJ1-4; possibly TRBD1 for D (6 bases). Deletions cut 3 bases from V and 13 bases from J, with 12 bases between. Germline V gene lookup returns CDR1 MDHEN and CDR2 SYDVKM. The CDR3 runs 12 residues.

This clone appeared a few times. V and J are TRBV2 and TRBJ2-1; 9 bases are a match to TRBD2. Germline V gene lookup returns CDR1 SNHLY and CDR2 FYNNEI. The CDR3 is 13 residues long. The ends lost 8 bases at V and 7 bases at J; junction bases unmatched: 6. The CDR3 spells CASVGAGGNEQFF. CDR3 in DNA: TGTGCCAGCGTGGGTGCGGGAGGGAATGAGCAGTTCTTC.

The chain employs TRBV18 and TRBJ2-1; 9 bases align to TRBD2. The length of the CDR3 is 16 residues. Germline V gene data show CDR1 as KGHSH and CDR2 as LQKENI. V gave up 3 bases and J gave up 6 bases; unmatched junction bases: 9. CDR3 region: CASSPRVAGAANEQFF. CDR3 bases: TGTGCCAGCTCACCTCGGGTAGCGGGAGCGGCCAATGAGCAGTTCTTC.

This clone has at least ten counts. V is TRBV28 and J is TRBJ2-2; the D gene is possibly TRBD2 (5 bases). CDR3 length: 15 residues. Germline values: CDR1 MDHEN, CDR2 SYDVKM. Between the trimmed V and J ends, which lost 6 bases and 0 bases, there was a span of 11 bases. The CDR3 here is CASRIHGANTGELFF. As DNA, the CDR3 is TGTGCCAGCAGGATCCACGGGGCGAACACCGGGGAGCTGTTTTTT. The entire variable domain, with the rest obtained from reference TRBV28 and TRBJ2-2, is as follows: DVKVTQSSRYLVKRTGEKVFLECVQDMDHENMFWYRQDPGLGLRLIYFSYDVKMKEKGDIPEGYSVSREKKERFSLILESASTNQTSMYLCASRIHGANTGELFFGEGSRLTVL.

The CDR3 bases are TGTGCCAGCAGCCTTGGGGGTTTCTATGGCTACACCTTC. Its protein is CASSLGGFYGYTF. The chain has TRBV11-2 and TRBJ1-2; the D gene is possibly TRBD1 (5 bases). The CDR3 has 13 residues. CDR1 and CDR2 (germline): SGHAT, FQNNGV. The V and J ends lost 5 bases and 4 bases respectively, with 11 bases between them.

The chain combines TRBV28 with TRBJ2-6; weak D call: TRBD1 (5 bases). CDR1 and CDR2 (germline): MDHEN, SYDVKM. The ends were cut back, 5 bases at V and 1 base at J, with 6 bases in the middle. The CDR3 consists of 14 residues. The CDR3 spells CASSRGSGANVLTF. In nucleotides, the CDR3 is TGTGCCAGCAGTAGGGGTTCTGGGGCCAACGTCCTGACTTTC.

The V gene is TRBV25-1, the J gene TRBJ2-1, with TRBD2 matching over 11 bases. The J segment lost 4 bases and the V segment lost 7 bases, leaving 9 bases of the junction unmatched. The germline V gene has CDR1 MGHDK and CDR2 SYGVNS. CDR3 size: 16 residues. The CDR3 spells CASNTGLAGLYNEQFF. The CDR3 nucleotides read TGTGCCAGCAATACAGGACTAGCGGGTCTTTACAATGAGCAGTTCTTC.